This T cell receptor beta chain emerged from a study of T cells in Graves' hyperthyroidism and ophthalmopathy. RNA transcripts were the template for amplifying TCR beta CDR3 regions. The HTBI primer set served for first-round RT-PCR of the TCR CDR3. TCRdb processed the multiplex PCR reads anew with MiXCR; each CDR3 protein has one entry. The repertoire has 550,000 to 800,000 distinct CDR3 sequences, 16% of them found once; the top ten carry under 10%. This clonotype was picked up many times. Germline assignment: CDR1 MNHNS and CDR2 SASEGT. The CDR3 is made up of 13 amino acids. Trimming at V came to 5 bases and at J to 6 bases, leaving 0 bases not matched to a gene. Orbital computed tomography, thyroid ultrasound, serum thyroxine and TRAb, and clinical symptoms together informed the diagnoses. PBMCs were derived from roughly 9.6 ml fresh peripheral blood.

The sequenced material came from blood. The source is a man younger than 35 with Graves' hyperthyroidism. The rearrangement joins TRBV6-1 to TRBJ2-3; TRBD2 matches 12 bases. The CDR3 loop is CASSTSGGDTQYF. The CDR3 DNA follows: TGTGCCAGCAGTACTAGCGGGGGGGATACGCAGTATTTT.